The entry that follows covers one TCR beta chain sequence. Its cognate antigen is unknown. These data come from a study of CD8+ T cells in alopecia areata. Study at large: Severity was scored as percentage of affected scalp area in treated patients. Whole-study results and caveats: On tofacitinib, scalp clonality and expanded CD8+ clones among top 100 fell significantly. Patients showed less clear TCR sequence sharing than mice, possibly partly because of HLA diversity.

Germline assignment: CDR1 GTSNPN and CDR2 SVGIG (reference sequence). This CDR3 has 14 amino acids. The V gene lost 1 base and the J gene lost 0 bases, with 9 bases spanning the gap. In each case, RNA was isolated and then reverse transcribed into cDNA as the sequencing template. Sequenced by immunoSEQ multiplex PCR; TCRdb stores in-frame clones only, minus some. The sample has more than 95,000 clones, 60% to 65% seen once. Treatment specified: oral pan-JAK inhibitor, 5-10 mg twice daily. The study team obtained lesional scalp punch biopsies and peripheral blood from alopecia areata patients. The source material was CD4+ T cells sorted from blood, sampled at week 4, from a patient treated with tofacitinib. This rearrangement joins TRBV30 to TRBJ2-5; D not resolved. The clonotype was recovered from a human donor with alopecia areata. The CDR3 sequence: CAWSAQPYQETQYF. Written as DNA, the CDR3 is TGTGCCTGGAGTGCACAGCCCTACCAAGAGACCCAGTACTTC.